The clone carrying this TCR beta chain was counted a single time. The antigen is undetermined. This entry belongs to a study of beta chain features in type 1 diabetes. Study-level findings and limits: The naive, central memory and Treg TCRB repertoires looked more alike in patients than they did in healthy donors. Type 1 diabetes patients showed fewer insertions and more deletions at VDJ junctions. For Type 1 diabetes patients, all four CD4+ subsets carried TCRB CDR3s that were moderately but significantly shorter.

Isolated RNA was reverse transcribed in full, so expressed TCRB transcripts were sequenced. Assay used: immunoSEQ multiplex PCR; TCRdb lists only in-frame clones, some missing. Of a few hundred thousand clones detected, around 20% appear once; the ten largest clones hold approximately 0.043%. Sampling consisted of one heparinised blood draw per donor, averaging approximately 100 mL. The V and J ends lost 0 bases and 3 bases, in that order; junction bases with no gene match: 3. The CDR3 contains 15 residues. The germline V gene encodes CDR1 MNHEY and CDR2 SVGAGI. The rearrangement uses TRBV6-5 and TRBJ1-2; 8 positions agree with TRBD1. This clonotype was sampled from a woman under 30 in good health. The material sequenced was naive CD4+ T cells from blood. The CDR3 coding sequence is TGTGCCAGCAGTTACTCGACAGGGGAATACTATGGCTACACCTTC. It yields the protein CASSYSTGEYYGYTF.